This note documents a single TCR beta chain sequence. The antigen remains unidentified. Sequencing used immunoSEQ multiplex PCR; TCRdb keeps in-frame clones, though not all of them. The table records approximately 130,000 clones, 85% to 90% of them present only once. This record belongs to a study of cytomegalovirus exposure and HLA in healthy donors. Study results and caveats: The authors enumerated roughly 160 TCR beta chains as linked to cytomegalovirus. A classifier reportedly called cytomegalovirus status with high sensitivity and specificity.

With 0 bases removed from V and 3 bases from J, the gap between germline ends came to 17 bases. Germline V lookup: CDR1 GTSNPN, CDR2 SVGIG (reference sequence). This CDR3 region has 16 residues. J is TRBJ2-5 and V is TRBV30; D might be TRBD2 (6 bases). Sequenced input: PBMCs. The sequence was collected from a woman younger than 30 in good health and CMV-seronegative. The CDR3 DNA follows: TGTGCCTGGAGTGTACGAGGGAGGACTCGGAAAGAGACCCAGTACTTC. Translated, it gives CAWSVRGRTRKETQYF.